Listed below are T cell receptor beta chains from one sample, sequenced in a study of PD-L1 blockade in urothelial cancer. TCRdb's table, derived via immunoSEQ multiplex PCR, lists solely in-frame clones and lacks some. The table shows around 100,000 clones, with about 85% occurring only once. Sample: PBMCs, taken around atezolizumab (anti-PD-L1) treatment. The receptor source for this set is a man in his fifties with urothelial cancer. Each CDR3 is given with its conserved first and last residue. Each record gives: clone size, D gene, J gene, V gene, CDR3 DNA, CDR3 protein. The D gene is left open where the match is weak. The size of a clone is reported for some rows only, either as once, few or many, or as a class for expanded clones.

abundance: .; d_gene: .; j_gene: TRBJ2-3; v_gene: TRBV27; CDR3nt: TGTGCCAGCTCTAAGTGGTCGGCAGATACGCAGTATTTT; CDR3aa: CASSKWSADTQYF
abundance: .; d_gene: TRBD2; j_gene: TRBJ2-3; v_gene: TRBV9; CDR3nt: TGTGCCAGCAGCGCAAGGCTCCAGGGAGGGGATACGCAGTATTTT; CDR3aa: CASSARLQGGDTQYF
abundance: .; d_gene: .; j_gene: TRBJ2-3; v_gene: TRBV7-9; CDR3nt: TGTGCCAGCAGCTTAGGCGAGGCGGGTACGCAGTATTTT; CDR3aa: CASSLGEAGTQYF
abundance: .; d_gene: .; j_gene: TRBJ2-5; v_gene: TRBV6-6; CDR3nt: TGTGCCAGCAGCCCCGGGTGGCTCCAAGAGACCCAGTACTTC; CDR3aa: CASSPGWLQETQYF
abundance: .; d_gene: TRBD1; j_gene: TRBJ1-2; v_gene: TRBV4-1; CDR3nt: TGCGCCAGCAGCCAAGGAACCGGACAGGGCTATGGCTACACCTTC; CDR3aa: CASSQGTGQGYGYTF
abundance: .; d_gene: .; j_gene: TRBJ2-7; v_gene: TRBV27; CDR3nt: TGTGCCAGCAGTTTAGTTTTCGGAGGGGAGCAGTACTTC; CDR3aa: CASSLVFGGEQYF
abundance: .; d_gene: TRBD1; j_gene: TRBJ1-2; v_gene: TRBV5-6; CDR3nt: TGTGCCAGCAGCAGAACAGGGGTCTTCTATGGCTACACCTTC; CDR3aa: CASSRTGVFYGYTF
abundance: .; d_gene: .; j_gene: TRBJ1-6; v_gene: TRBV7-9; CDR3nt: TGTGCCAGCAGCTTAGCACAGGGACCCCTCCACTTT; CDR3aa: CASSLAQGPLHF
abundance: .; d_gene: TRBD2; j_gene: TRBJ2-3; v_gene: TRBV5-4; CDR3nt: TGTGCCAGCAGCCGGGGACTAGCGAGAGCAGATACGCAGTATTTT; CDR3aa: CASSRGLARADTQYF
abundance: .; d_gene: TRBD1; j_gene: TRBJ1-6; v_gene: TRBV25-1; CDR3nt: TGTGCCAGCAGTGAGGGCAGGGGGAATTCACCCCTCCACTTT; CDR3aa: CASSEGRGNSPLHF
abundance: .; d_gene: .; j_gene: TRBJ2-7; v_gene: TRBV10-2; CDR3nt: TGCGCCAGCAGTGAGGTCTCCACGGGCTCCTACGAGCAGTACTTC; CDR3aa: CASSEVSTGSYEQYF
abundance: .; d_gene: TRBD1; j_gene: TRBJ1-5; v_gene: TRBV30; CDR3nt: TGTGCCTGGAGTGCCGGGACAGGCAATCAGCCCCAGCATTTT; CDR3aa: CAWSAGTGNQPQHF
abundance: .; d_gene: .; j_gene: TRBJ1-3; v_gene: TRBV19; CDR3nt: TGTGCCAGTAGTGCGACAGGACTGCCCTCTGGAAACACCATATATTTT; CDR3aa: CASSATGLPSGNTIYF
abundance: .; d_gene: TRBD2; j_gene: TRBJ2-7; v_gene: TRBV19; CDR3nt: TGTGCCAGTAGTCGGCTACTAGCGGGAGGGCACGAGCAGTACTTC; CDR3aa: CASSRLLAGGHEQYF
abundance: .; d_gene: TRBD2; j_gene: TRBJ2-5; v_gene: TRBV5-1; CDR3nt: TGCGCCAGCAGCTCAGGACTAGCGGGAGGTCAGACCCAGTACTTC; CDR3aa: CASSSGLAGGQTQYF
abundance: many; d_gene: .; j_gene: TRBJ2-1; v_gene: TRBV28; CDR3nt: TGTGCCAGCAGTCTCACAGGGGGACTATACAATGAGCAGTTCTTC; CDR3aa: CASSLTGGLYNEQFF
abundance: .; d_gene: .; j_gene: TRBJ1-1; v_gene: TRBV2; CDR3nt: TGTGCCAGCAGTGCAGAAGGGGTGAACACTGAAGCTTTCTTT; CDR3aa: CASSAEGVNTEAFF
abundance: .; d_gene: TRBD2; j_gene: TRBJ2-7; v_gene: TRBV2; CDR3nt: TGTGCCAGCAGTGAATCTCCAGCGGGACCCTTGGAGCAGTACTTC; CDR3aa: CASSESPAGPLEQYF
abundance: .; d_gene: .; j_gene: TRBJ2-7; v_gene: TRBV28; CDR3nt: TGTGCCAGCACCACTCCAGCCGGCGGACTCTACGAGCAGTACTTC; CDR3aa: CASTTPAGGLYEQYF
abundance: few; d_gene: .; j_gene: TRBJ1-1; v_gene: TRBV19; CDR3nt: TGTGCCAGTAGTAGCGGAGTATGGACACCGAACACTGAAGCTTTCTTT; CDR3aa: CASSSGVWTPNTEAFF
abundance: .; d_gene: TRBD1; j_gene: TRBJ1-6; v_gene: TRBV7-9; CDR3nt: TGTGCCAGCAGCCCGGGAAGGGGGCGGTTTTCAGTCGATAATTCACCCCTCCACTTT; CDR3aa: CASSPGRGRFSVDNSPLHF
abundance: .; d_gene: .; j_gene: TRBJ2-5; v_gene: TRBV4-1; CDR3nt: TGCGCCAGCAGCCAAGTAGGGAGGGAGACCCAGTACTTC; CDR3aa: CASSQVGRETQYF
abundance: few; d_gene: .; j_gene: TRBJ2-1; v_gene: TRBV27; CDR3nt: TGTGCCAGCAGTTTGTACCTAGGTTTTGAGCAGTTCTTC; CDR3aa: CASSLYLGFEQFF
abundance: .; d_gene: TRBD1; j_gene: TRBJ2-5; v_gene: TRBV20-1; CDR3nt: TGCAGTGCAACGGGACAGGGTAGCCAGTACTTC; CDR3aa: CSATGQGSQYF
abundance: .; d_gene: .; j_gene: TRBJ2-7; v_gene: TRBV18; CDR3nt: TGTGCCAGCTCACCTCGAAGGGGAAAGGAATCCTACGAGCAGTACTTC; CDR3aa: CASSPRRGKESYEQYF
abundance: few; d_gene: .; j_gene: TRBJ2-3; v_gene: TRBV19; CDR3nt: TGTGCCAGTAGTACCCAGACAGCCTTGGATACGCAGTATTTT; CDR3aa: CASSTQTALDTQYF
abundance: .; d_gene: .; j_gene: TRBJ2-5; v_gene: TRBV9; CDR3nt: TGTGCCAGCAGCGCCTCCCGGGGAAGGCTGGAGACCCAGTACTTC; CDR3aa: CASSASRGRLETQYF
abundance: .; d_gene: TRBD2; j_gene: TRBJ2-1; v_gene: TRBV9; CDR3nt: TGTGCCAGCAGCGTAACTAGCGGGGCCCTTGAGCAGTTCTTC; CDR3aa: CASSVTSGALEQFF